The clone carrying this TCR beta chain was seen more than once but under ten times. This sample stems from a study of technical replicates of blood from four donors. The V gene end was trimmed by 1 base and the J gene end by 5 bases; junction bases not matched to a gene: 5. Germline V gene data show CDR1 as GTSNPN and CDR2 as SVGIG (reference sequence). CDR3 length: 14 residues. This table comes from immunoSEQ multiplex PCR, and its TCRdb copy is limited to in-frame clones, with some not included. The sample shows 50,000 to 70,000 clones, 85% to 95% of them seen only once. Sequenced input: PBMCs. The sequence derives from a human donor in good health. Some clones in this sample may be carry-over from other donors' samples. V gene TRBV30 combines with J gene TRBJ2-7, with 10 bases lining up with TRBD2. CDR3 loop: CAWSEGLASHEQYF. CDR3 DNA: TGTGCCTGGAGTGAGGGACTAGCGAGCCACGAGCAGTACTTC.